Shown below are 2 T cell receptor beta chains from a single sample sequenced in a study of shared clonotypes between healthy human individuals (dated by TCRdb to the early 2020s). The library relied on the immunoSEQ multiplex PCR assay. TCRdb carries this immuneACCESS record with in-frame sequences only. Its versions omit some clonotypes, under half of them owing to an unresolved V gene in the studies checked, with the rest unexplained. The sample contains about 680,000 clones, approximately 73% of them found a single time. More than 1.5% of the sample lies in the top ten. Sequencing input: memory CD4+ T cells sorted from blood. The cell subset or site label, read with the paper, signifies: CD45RA-negative fraction. All receptors come from a woman aged 25 to 39 in good health.

The chain combines TRBV18 with TRBJ1-3; 7 nucleotides align to TRBD1. CDR1 KGHSH and CDR2 LQKENI come from the germline V gene. The V segment lost 3 bases and the J segment 5 bases; nucleotides outside the gene matches: 13. The CDR3 is 17 residues long. CDR3 in amino acids: CASSPLNAGTERNTIYF. The DNA of the CDR3 is TGTGCCAGCTCACCCCTCAATGCCGGGACAGAGAGAAACACCATATATTTT.

This chain uses TRBV5-1 with TRBJ1-2; no definite D call. Germline lookup yields CDR1 SGHRS and CDR2 YFSETQ. Trimming removed 4 bases from V and 8 bases from J, with 15 bases in between. The CDR3 runs 13 residues. CDR3 DNA sequence: TGCGCCAGCAGCCCCACCGGGCCCGAAGGCTACACCTTC. Translated: CASSPTGPEGYTF.